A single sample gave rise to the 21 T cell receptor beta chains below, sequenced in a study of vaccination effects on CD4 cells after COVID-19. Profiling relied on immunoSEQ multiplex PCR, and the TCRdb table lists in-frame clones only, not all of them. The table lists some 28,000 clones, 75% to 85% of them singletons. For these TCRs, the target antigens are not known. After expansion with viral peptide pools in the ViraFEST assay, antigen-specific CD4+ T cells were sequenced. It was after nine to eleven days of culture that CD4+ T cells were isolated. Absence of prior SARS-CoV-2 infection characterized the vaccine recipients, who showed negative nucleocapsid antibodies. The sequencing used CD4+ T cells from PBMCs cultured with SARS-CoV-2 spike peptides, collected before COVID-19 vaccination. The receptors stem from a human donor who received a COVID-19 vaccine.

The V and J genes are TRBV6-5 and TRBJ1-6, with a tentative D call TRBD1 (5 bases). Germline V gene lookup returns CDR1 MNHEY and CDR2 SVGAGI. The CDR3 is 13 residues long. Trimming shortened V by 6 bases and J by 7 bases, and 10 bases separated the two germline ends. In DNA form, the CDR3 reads TGTGCCAGCAGCCCCAGGGCAAATTCACCCCTCCACTTT. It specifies CASSPRANSPLHF.

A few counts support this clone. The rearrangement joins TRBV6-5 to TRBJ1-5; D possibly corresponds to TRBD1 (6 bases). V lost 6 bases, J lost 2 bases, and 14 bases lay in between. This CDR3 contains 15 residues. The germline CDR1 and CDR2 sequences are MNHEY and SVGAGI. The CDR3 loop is CASRDTGWGNQPQHF. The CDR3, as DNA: TGTGCCAGCAGAGATACAGGGTGGGGCAATCAGCCCCAGCATTTT.

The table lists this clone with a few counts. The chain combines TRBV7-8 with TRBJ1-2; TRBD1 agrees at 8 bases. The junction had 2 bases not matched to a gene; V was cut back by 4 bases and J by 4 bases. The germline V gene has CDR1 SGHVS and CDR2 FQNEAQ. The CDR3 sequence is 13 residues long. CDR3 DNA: TGTGCCAGCAGCTCCACAGGGGGCTATGGCTACACCTTC. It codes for CASSSTGGYGYTF.

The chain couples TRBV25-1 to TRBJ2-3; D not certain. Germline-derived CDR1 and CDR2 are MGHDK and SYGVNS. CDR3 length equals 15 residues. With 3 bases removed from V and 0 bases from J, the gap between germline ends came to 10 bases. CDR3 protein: CASSDGETSTDTQYF. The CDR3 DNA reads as TGTGCCAGCAGTGATGGGGAAACTAGCACAGATACGCAGTATTTT.

The DNA of the CDR3 is TGTGCCAGCAGCCCTCAAGACAGGGATGCCTACAATGAGCAGTTCTTC. Residues: CASSPQDRDAYNEQFF. The V and J genes are TRBV28 and TRBJ2-1; 7 bases map to TRBD1. Germline CDR1 MDHEN, CDR2 SYDVKM. The J segment lost 2 bases and the V segment lost 6 bases, leaving 10 bases of the junction unmatched. This CDR3 has 16 amino acids.

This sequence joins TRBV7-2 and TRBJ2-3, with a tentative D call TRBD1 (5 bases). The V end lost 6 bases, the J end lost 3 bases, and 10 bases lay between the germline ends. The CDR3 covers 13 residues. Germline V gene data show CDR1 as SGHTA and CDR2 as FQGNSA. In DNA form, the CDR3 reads TGTGCCAGCAGATCCTCAGGGACAGATACGCAGTATTTT. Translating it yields CASRSSGTDTQYF.

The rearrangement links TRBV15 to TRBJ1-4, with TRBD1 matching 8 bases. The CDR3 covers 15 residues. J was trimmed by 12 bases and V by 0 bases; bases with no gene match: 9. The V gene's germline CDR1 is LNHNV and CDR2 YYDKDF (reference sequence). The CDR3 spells CATSREGTGRSQLFF. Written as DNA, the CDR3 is TGTGCCACCAGCAGAGAGGGGACAGGCCGGTCACAACTGTTTTTT.

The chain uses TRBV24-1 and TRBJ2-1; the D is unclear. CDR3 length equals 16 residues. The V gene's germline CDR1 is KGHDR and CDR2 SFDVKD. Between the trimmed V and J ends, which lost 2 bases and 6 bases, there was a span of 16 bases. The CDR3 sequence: CATSDSSAGPRNEQFF. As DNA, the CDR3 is TGTGCCACCAGTGATTCCTCGGCAGGCCCGCGCAATGAGCAGTTCTTC.

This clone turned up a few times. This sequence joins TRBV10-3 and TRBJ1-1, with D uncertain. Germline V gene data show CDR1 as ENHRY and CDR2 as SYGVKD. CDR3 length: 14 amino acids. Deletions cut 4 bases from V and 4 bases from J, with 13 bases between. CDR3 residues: CAISAATRGTEAFF. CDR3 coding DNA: TGTGCCATCAGTGCAGCGACTCGGGGCACTGAAGCTTTCTTT.

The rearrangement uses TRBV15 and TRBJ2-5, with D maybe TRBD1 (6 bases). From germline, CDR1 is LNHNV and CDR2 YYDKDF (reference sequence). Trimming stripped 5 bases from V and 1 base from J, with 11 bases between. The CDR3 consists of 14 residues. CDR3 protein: CATSPQGLQETQYF. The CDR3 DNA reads TGTGCCACCAGCCCACAGGGTCTCCAAGAGACCCAGTACTTC.

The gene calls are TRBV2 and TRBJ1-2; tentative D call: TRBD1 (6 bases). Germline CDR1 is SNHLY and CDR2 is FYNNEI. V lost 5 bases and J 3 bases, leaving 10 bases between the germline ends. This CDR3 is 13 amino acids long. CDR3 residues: CASSLQGDYGYTF. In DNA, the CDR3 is TGTGCCAGCAGTTTACAGGGTGACTATGGCTACACCTTC. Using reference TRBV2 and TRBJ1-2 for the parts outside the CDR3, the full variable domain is EPEVTQTPSHQVTQMGQEVILRCVPISNHLYFYWYRQILGQKVEFLVSFYNNEISEKSEIFDDQFSVERPDGSNFTLKIRSTKLEDSAMYFCASSLQGDYGYTFGSGTRLTVV.

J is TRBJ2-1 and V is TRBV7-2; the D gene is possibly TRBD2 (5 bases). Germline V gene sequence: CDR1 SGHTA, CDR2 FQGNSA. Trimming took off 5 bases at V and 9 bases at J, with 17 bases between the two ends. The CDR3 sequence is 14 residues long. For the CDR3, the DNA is TGTGCCAGCAGCGCAAGGACCCGGACTGGTGAGCAGTTCTTC. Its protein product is CASSARTRTGEQFF.

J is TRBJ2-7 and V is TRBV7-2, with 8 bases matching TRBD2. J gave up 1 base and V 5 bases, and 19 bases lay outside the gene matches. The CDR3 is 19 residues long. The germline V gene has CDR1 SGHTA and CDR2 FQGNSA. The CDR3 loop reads CASSRTWGDSGMLSYEQYF. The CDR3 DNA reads TGTGCCAGCAGCCGCACCTGGGGGGATAGCGGGATGTTATCCTACGAGCAGTACTTC.

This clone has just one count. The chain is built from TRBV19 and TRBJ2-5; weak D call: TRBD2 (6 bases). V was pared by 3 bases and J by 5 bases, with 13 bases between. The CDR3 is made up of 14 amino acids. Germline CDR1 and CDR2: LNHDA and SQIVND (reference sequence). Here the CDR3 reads CASSIGGVGETQYF. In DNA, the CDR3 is TGTGCCAGTAGTATTGGAGGGGTCGGGGAGACCCAGTACTTC.

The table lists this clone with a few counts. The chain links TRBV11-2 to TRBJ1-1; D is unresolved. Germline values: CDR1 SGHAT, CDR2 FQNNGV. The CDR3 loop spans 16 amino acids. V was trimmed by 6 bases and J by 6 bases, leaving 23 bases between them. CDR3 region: CASSSIRERSFPEAFF. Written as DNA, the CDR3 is TGTGCCAGCAGTTCCATCCGGGAAAGGAGTTTTCCTGAAGCTTTCTTT.

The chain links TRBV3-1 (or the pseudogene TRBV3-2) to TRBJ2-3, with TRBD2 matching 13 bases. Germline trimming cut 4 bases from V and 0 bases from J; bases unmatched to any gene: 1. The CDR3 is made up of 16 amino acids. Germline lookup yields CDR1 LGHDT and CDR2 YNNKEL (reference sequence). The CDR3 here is CASSLGLAGSTDTQYF. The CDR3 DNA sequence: TGTGCCAGCAGCCTGGGACTAGCGGGAAGCACAGATACGCAGTATTTT.

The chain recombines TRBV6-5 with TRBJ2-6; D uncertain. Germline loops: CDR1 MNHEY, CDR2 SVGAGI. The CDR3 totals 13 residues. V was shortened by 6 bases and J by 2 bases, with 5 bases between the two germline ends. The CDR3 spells CASRPPGANVLTF. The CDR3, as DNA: TGTGCCAGCAGGCCTCCTGGGGCCAACGTCCTGACTTTC.

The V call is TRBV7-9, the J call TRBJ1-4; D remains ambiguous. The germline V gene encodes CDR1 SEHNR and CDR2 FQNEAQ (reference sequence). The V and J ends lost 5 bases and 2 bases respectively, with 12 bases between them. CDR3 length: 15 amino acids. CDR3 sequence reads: CASSPLARTNEKLFF. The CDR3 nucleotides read TGTGCCAGCAGCCCCCTGGCCCGGACTAATGAAAAACTGTTTTTT.

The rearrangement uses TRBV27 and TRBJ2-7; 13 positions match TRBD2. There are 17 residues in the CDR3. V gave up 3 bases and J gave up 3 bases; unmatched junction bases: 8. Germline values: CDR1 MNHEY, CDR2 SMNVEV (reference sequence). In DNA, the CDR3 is TGTGCCAGCAGTTTCCACGGACTAGCGGGAGTAGTCTACGAGCAGTACTTC. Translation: CASSFHGLAGVVYEQYF.

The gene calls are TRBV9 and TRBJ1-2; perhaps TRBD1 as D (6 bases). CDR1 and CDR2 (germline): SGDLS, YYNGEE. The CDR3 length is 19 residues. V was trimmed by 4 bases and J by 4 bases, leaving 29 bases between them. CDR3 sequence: CASSSGVRLSLGARYGYTF. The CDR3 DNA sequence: TGTGCCAGCAGCTCAGGGGTCCGTCTTTCCCTGGGAGCGCGCTATGGCTACACCTTC.

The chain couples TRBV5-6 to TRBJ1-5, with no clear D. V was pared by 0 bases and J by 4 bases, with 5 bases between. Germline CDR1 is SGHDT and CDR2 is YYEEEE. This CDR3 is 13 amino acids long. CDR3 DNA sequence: TGTGCCAGCAGCTTGGGGGCTAATCAGCCCCAGCATTTT. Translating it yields CASSLGANQPQHF.